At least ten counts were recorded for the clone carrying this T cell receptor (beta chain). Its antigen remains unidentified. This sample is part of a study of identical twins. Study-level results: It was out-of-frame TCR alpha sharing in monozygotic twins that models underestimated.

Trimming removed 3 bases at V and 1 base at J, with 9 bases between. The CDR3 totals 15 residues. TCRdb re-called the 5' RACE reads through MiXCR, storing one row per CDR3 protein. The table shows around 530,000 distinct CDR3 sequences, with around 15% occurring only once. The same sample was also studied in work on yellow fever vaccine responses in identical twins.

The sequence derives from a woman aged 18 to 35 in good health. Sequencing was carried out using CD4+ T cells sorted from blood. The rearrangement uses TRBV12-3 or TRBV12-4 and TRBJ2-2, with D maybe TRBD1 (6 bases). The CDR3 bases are TGTGCCAGCAGTTTTTCACAGGGGAACACCGGGGAGCTGTTTTTT. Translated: CASSFSQGNTGELFF.